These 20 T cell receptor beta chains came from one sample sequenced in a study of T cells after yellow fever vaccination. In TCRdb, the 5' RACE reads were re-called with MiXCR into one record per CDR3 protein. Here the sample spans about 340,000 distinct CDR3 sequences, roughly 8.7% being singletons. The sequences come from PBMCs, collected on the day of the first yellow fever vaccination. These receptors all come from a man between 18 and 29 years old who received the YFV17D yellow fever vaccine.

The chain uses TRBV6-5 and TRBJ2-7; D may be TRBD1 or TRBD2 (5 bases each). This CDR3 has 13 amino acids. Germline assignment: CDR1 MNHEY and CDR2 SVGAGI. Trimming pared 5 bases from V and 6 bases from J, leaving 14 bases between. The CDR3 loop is CASSLPLGTEQYV. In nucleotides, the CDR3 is TGTGCCAGCAGTCTACCACTGGGGACCGAGCAGTACGTC.

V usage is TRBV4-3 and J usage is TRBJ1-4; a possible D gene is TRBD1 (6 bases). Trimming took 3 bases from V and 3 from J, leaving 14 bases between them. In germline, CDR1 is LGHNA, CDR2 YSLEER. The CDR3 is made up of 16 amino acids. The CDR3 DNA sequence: TGCGCCAGCAGCCACCTACAGGGAATGTCTAATGAAAAACTGTTTTTT. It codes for CASSHLQGMSNEKLFF.

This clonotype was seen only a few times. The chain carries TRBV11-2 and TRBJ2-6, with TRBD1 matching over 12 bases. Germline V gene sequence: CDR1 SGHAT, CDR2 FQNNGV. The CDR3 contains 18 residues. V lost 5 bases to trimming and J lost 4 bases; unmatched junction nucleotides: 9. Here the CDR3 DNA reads TGTGCCAGCAGCAATCCGGGACAGGGGGCAAGGGGGGCCAACGTCCTGACTTTC. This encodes CASSNPGQGARGANVLTF.

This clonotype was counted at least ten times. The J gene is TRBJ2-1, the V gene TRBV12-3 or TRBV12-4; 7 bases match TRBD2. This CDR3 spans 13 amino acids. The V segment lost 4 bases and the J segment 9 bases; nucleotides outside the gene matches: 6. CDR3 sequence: CASSYGLVGEQFF. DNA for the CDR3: TGTGCCAGCAGTTACGGACTAGTCGGTGAGCAGTTCTTC.

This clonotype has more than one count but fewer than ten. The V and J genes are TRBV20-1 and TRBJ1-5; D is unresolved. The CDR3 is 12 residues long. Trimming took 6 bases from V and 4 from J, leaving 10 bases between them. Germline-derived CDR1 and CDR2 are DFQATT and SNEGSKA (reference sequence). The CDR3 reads CSAQDGNQPQHF. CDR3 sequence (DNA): TGCAGTGCCCAGGACGGGAATCAGCCCCAGCATTTT.

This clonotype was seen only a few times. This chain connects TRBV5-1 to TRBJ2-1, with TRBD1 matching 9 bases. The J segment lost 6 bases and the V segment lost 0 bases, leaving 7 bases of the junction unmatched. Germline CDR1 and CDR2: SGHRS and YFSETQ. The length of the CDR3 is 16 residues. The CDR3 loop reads CASSLAWNRGLNEQFF. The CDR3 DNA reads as TGCGCCAGCAGCTTGGCCTGGAACAGGGGGCTCAATGAGCAGTTCTTC.

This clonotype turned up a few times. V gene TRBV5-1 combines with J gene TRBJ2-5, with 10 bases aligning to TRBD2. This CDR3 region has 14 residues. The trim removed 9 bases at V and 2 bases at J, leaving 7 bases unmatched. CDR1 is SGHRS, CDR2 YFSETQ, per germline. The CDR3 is CATKGLAVQETQYF. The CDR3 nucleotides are TGCGCCACCAAAGGACTAGCGGTTCAAGAGACCCAGTACTTC.

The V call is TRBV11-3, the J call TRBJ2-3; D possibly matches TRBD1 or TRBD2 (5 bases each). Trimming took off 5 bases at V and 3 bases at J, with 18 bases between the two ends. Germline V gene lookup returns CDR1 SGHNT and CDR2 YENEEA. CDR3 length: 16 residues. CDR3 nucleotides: TGTGCCAGCAGCCGGAGGCTGGGGGAAGGGACAGATACGCAGTATTTT. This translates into CASSRRLGEGTDTQYF.

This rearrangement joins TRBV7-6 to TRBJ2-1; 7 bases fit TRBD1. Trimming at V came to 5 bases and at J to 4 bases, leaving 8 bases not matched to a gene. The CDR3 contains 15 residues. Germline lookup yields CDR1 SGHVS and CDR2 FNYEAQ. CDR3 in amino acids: CASSHGDSGYNEQFF. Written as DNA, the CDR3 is TGTGCCAGCAGCCACGGGGACAGTGGATACAATGAGCAGTTCTTC. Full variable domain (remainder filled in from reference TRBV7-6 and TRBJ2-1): GAGVSQSPRYKVTKRGQDVALRCDPISGHVSLYWYRQALGQGPEFLTYFNYEAQQDKSGLPNDRFSAERPEGSISTLTIQRTEQRDSAMYRCASSHGDSGYNEQFFGPGTRLTVL.

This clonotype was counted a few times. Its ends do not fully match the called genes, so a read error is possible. The DNA for the CDR3 is TGTGCCAGCAGCCCCCAAGAACGGGCAGTTAGGTTCCTTTTT. Amino acids: CASSPQERAVRFLF. The V call is TRBV7-2, the J call TRBJ2-3; no reliable D call. Germline-derived CDR1 and CDR2 are SGHTA and FQGNSA. CDR3 length: 14 residues.

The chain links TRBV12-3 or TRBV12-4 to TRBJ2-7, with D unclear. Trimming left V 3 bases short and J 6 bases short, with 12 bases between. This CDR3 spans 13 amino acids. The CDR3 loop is CASSFGQRFEQYV. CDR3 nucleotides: TGTGCCAGCAGTTTCGGTCAACGGTTCGAGCAGTACGTC.

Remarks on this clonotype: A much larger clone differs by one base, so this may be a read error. CDR3: CASNNRVDTKAFF. CDR3 bases: TGTGCCAGCAACAACAGGGTAGACACTAAAGCTTTCTTT. The gene calls are TRBV7-2 and TRBJ1-1, with D perhaps matching TRBD1 (6 bases). The CDR3 consists of 13 residues. The germline CDR1 and CDR2 sequences are SGHTA and FQGNSA.

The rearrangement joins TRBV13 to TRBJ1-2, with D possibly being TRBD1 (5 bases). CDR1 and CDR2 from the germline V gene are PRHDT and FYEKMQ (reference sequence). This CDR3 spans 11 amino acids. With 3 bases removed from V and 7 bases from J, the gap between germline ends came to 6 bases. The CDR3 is CASSLDTGYTF. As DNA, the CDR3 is TGTGCCAGCAGCTTGGACACTGGCTACACCTTC. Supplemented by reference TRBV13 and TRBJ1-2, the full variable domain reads AAGVIQSPRHLIKEKRETATLKCYPIPRHDTVYWYQQGPGQDPQFLISFYEKMQSDKGSIPDRFSAQQFSDYHSELNMSSLELGDSALYFCASSLDTGYTFGSGTRLTVV.

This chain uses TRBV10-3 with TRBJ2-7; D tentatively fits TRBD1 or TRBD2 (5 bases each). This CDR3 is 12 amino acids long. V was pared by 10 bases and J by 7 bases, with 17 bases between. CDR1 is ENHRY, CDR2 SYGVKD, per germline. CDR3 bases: TGTGCCAGCGGCGCCGGGACGGGTGAGCAGTACGTC. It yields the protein CASGAGTGEQYV.

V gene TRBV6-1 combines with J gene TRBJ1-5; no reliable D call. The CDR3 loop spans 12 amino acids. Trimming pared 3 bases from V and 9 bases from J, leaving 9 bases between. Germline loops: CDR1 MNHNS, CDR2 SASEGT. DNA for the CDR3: TGTGCCAGCAGTGAGCAGGACCTGCCCCAGCATTTT. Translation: CASSEQDLPQHF.

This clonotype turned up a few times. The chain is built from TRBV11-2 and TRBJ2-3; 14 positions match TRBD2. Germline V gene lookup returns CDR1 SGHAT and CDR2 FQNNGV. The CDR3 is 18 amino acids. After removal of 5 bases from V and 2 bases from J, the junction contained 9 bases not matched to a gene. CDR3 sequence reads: CASSLRTSGGINTDTQYF. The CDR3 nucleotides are TGTGCCAGCAGCCTCAGGACTAGCGGGGGGATTAACACAGATACGCAGTATTTT.

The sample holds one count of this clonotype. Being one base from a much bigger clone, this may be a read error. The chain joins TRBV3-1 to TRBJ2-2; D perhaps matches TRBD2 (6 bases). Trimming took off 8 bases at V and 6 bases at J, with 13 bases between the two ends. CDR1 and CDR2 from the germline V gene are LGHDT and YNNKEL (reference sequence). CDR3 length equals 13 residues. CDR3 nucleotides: TGTGCCAGCGGCCTGTGGAGGGCCGGGGAGCTGTTTTTT. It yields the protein CASGLWRAGELFF.

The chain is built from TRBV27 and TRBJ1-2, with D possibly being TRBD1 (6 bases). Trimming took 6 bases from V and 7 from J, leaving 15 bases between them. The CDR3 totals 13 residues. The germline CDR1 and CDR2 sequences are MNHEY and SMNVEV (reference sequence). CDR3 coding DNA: TGTGCCAGCAGGCCGAACAGGGCGGGTGGCTACACCTTC. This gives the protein CASRPNRAGGYTF.

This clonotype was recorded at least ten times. The CDR3 loop reads CASSSPSTRGDSPLHF. As DNA, the CDR3 is TGTGCCAGCAGCTCTCCTTCCACACGCGGCGATTCACCCCTCCACTTT. The rearrangement uses TRBV7-2 and TRBJ1-6; D gene ambiguous. CDR3 length: 16 amino acids. Trimming removed 4 bases from V and 8 bases from J, with 18 bases in between. From germline, CDR1 is SGHTA and CDR2 FQGNSA. The variable domain in full, with the rest retrieved from reference TRBV7-2 and TRBJ1-6, is GAGVSQSPSNKVTEKGKDVELRCDPISGHTALYWYRQSLGQGLEFLIYFQGNSAPDKSGLPSDRFSAERTGGSVSTLTIQRTQQEDSAVYLCASSSPSTRGDSPLHFGNGTRLTVT.

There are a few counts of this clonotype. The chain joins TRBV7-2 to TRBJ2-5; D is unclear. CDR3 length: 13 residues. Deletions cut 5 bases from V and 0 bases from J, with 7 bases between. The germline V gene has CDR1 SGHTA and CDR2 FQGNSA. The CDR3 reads CASSRADQETQYF. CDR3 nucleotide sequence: TGTGCCAGCAGCCGCGCCGACCAAGAGACCCAGTACTTC.